The 14 T cell receptor beta chains below all came from one sample that was sequenced in a study of cytotoxic CD8 clonotypes in ibrutinib-treated CLL. Repertoires were generated with immunoSEQ multiplex PCR, while TCRdb's copy carries only in-frame clones and drops some. The sample consists of about 89,000 clones, about 72% of them appearing once. The sequencing used PBMCs, collected after 12 months of ibrutinib treatment. The receptors were sampled from a human donor with chronic lymphocytic leukemia.

This chain uses TRBV5-1 with TRBJ2-5, with TRBD1 matching over 7 bases. V gave up 3 bases and J gave up 5 bases; unmatched junction bases: 10. The CDR3 runs to 15 residues. Germline V gives CDR1 SGHRS, CDR2 YFSETQ. The chain's CDR3 is CASSSRQGLKETQYF. The CDR3 DNA follows: TGCGCCAGCAGCTCCCGACAGGGTCTAAAGGAGACCCAGTACTTC.

This sequence joins TRBV28 and TRBJ2-2; a possible D gene is TRBD1 (6 bases). CDR3 length: 16 residues. From germline, CDR1 is MDHEN and CDR2 SYDVKM. Trimming pared 3 bases from V and 7 bases from J, leaving 18 bases between. The CDR3 region is CASSFLPGARNGELFF. The CDR3, as DNA: TGTGCCAGCAGTTTTCTGCCAGGGGCGCGGAACGGGGAGCTGTTTTTT.

This clone was counted a few times. This chain joins TRBV30 and TRBJ1-2, with D unresolved. Germline assignment: CDR1 GTSNPN and CDR2 SVGIG (reference sequence). The CDR3 is made up of 15 amino acids. Trimming removed 0 bases at V and 2 bases at J, with 13 bases between. The CDR3 spells CAWSVGFTGNYGYTF. The CDR3 region has the DNA TGTGCCTGGAGTGTAGGATTCACGGGGAACTATGGCTACACCTTC. Full variable domain (outside the CDR3, taken from reference TRBV30 and TRBJ1-2): SQTIHQWPATLVQPVGSPLSLECTVEGTSNPNLYWYRQAAGRGLQLLFYSVGIGQISSEVPQNLSASRPQDRQFILSSKKLLLSDSGFYLCAWSVGFTGNYGYTFGSGTRLTVV.

This sequence joins TRBV7-2 and TRBJ1-2; the match to TRBD1 covers 7 bases. The CDR3 totals 12 residues. Germline CDR1 is SGHTA and CDR2 is FQGNSA. V was clipped by 5 bases and J by 5 bases; unmatched bases: 2. The CDR3, as DNA: TGTGCCAGCAGCGTGGACAGGTATGGCTACACCTTC. Amino acid sequence: CASSVDRYGYTF.

The rearrangement joins TRBV30 to TRBJ2-7, with TRBD1 matching 9 bases. V lost 4 bases to trimming and J lost 3 bases; unmatched junction nucleotides: 7. The CDR3 contains 14 residues. The V gene's germline CDR1 is GTSNPN and CDR2 SVGIG (reference sequence). CDR3 sequence: CAWKTGQGFYEQYF. The CDR3 bases are TGTGCCTGGAAAACGGGACAGGGCTTCTACGAGCAGTACTTC.

This clone was observed a handful of times. The chain uses TRBV18 and TRBJ1-6; 7 bases line up with TRBD1. The CDR3 is 12 residues long. Germline lookup yields CDR1 KGHSH and CDR2 LQKENI. Unmatched junction bases numbered 0, after V lost 3 bases and J lost 10 bases. The CDR3 DNA follows: TGTGCCAGCTCACCGACAGGGTCACCCCTCCACTTT. Protein product: CASSPTGSPLHF.

This rearrangement joins TRBV30 to TRBJ1-4; D is uncertain. CDR3 length: 13 residues. With 3 bases removed from V and 8 bases from J, the gap between germline ends came to 13 bases. The germline V gene encodes CDR1 GTSNPN and CDR2 SVGIG (reference sequence). The CDR3 coding sequence is TGTGCCTGGAGCCCGACTGGATGGGAAAAACTGTTTTTT. Its protein is CAWSPTGWEKLFF. The entire variable domain, with the rest obtained from reference TRBV30 and TRBJ1-4, is as follows: SQTIHQWPATLVQPVGSPLSLECTVEGTSNPNLYWYRQAAGRGLQLLFYSVGIGQISSEVPQNLSASRPQDRQFILSSKKLLLSDSGFYLCAWSPTGWEKLFFGSGTQLSVL.

This clone was detected only once. The genes are TRBV6-5 and TRBJ2-7; TRBD1 aligns across 7 bases. J was trimmed by 2 bases and V by 0 bases; bases with no gene match: 7. CDR3 size: 16 residues. CDR1 is MNHEY, CDR2 SVGAGI, per germline. The CDR3 protein is CASSYSGTDGPYEQYF. CDR3 nucleotides: TGTGCCAGCAGTTACTCAGGGACAGATGGGCCCTACGAGCAGTACTTC.

This chain uses TRBV7-2 with TRBJ2-3; D not certain. This CDR3 region has 15 residues. Trimming cost V 5 bases and J 5 bases, with 17 bases left between them. The germline V gene has CDR1 SGHTA and CDR2 FQGNSA. The CDR3 sequence: CASSPRQGQVDTQYF. CDR3 nucleotide sequence: TGTGCCAGCAGCCCCCGACAAGGCCAGGTAGATACGCAGTATTTT.

CDR3 nucleotide sequence: TGCGCCAGCGGACAGGGAAACGGGTACGAGCAGTACTTC. It is translated as CASGQGNGYEQYF. The chain uses TRBV5-1 and TRBJ2-7; 8 positions agree with TRBD1. CDR1 SGHRS and CDR2 YFSETQ come from the germline V gene. V gave up 7 bases and J gave up 4 bases; unmatched junction bases: 7. This CDR3 has 13 amino acids.

The CDR3 reads CASSLEAGNTQYF. Written as DNA, the CDR3 is TGTGCCAGCAGCTTAGAGGCGGGAAATACGCAGTATTTT. This chain links TRBV7-8 with TRBJ2-3; D perhaps matches TRBD2 (6 bases). The CDR3 is made up of 13 amino acids. V dropped 1 base and J dropped 7 bases, with 9 bases sitting between them. CDR1 SGHVS and CDR2 FQNEAQ come from the germline V gene.

The CDR3 loop reads CASSLKWGAYNEQFF. The CDR3 coding sequence is TGTGCCAGCAGCTTAAAATGGGGGGCCTACAATGAGCAGTTCTTC. The V and J genes are TRBV11-2 and TRBJ2-1, with D possibly TRBD2 on 6 matching bases. Germline loops: CDR1 SGHAT, CDR2 FQNNGV. There are 15 residues in the CDR3. The germline V and J ends were trimmed by 2 bases and 2 bases, with 10 bases remaining between them.

V usage is TRBV6-4 and J usage is TRBJ1-1, with D possibly being TRBD1 (5 bases). This CDR3 is built from 14 residues. CDR1 and CDR2 (germline): MRHNA, SNTAGT. V was cut by 6 bases and J by 0 bases, with 11 bases left in between. CDR3 sequence reads: CASRDDSMNTEAFF. The CDR3 nucleotides read TGTGCCAGCAGAGATGACAGCATGAACACTGAAGCTTTCTTT.

This clone was counted a few times. The chain uses TRBV27 and TRBJ1-5; D may be TRBD1 (6 bases). The germline V gene has CDR1 MNHEY and CDR2 SMNVEV (reference sequence). The CDR3 totals 13 residues. V gave up 5 bases and J gave up 11 bases, with 16 bases separating them. This CDR3 reads CASSPGVGLAQHF. CDR3 nucleotides: TGTGCCAGCAGTCCAGGGGTGGGGCTAGCCCAGCATTTT.